The present entry profiles one T cell receptor (beta chain) with its context. Its target is unknown. V was shortened by 1 base and J by 4 bases, with 18 bases between the two germline ends. This CDR3 contains 17 residues. Per the germline V gene, CDR1 is SGHDN and CDR2 is FVKESK. This entry is derived from a study of T cell repertoires in cytomegalovirus infection. Study overall: Public TCR beta signatures marked donors with CMV infection and the matching HLA.

TCRdb independently ran MiXCR on the reads; one entry per CDR3 protein. The sample records some 920,000 distinct CDR3 sequences, roughly 30% being singletons. The study, taken as a whole, reports: The cumulative frequency of public TCR beta families distinguished individuals who carried CMV together with the relevant HLA.

The receptor was isolated from a human donor in good health (CMV status not recorded). Some clones in this sample may be carry-over from other donors' samples. Here the sequenced sample was cultured CD8+ T cells from PBMCs, taken from culture after CMV antigen stimulation. The chain is built from TRBV14 and TRBJ2-3; D gene uncertain. The CDR3: CASSQVVFGAWADTQYF. CDR3 nucleotide sequence: TGTGCCAGCAGCCAAGTGGTGTTTGGCGCCTGGGCAGATACGCAGTATTTT.